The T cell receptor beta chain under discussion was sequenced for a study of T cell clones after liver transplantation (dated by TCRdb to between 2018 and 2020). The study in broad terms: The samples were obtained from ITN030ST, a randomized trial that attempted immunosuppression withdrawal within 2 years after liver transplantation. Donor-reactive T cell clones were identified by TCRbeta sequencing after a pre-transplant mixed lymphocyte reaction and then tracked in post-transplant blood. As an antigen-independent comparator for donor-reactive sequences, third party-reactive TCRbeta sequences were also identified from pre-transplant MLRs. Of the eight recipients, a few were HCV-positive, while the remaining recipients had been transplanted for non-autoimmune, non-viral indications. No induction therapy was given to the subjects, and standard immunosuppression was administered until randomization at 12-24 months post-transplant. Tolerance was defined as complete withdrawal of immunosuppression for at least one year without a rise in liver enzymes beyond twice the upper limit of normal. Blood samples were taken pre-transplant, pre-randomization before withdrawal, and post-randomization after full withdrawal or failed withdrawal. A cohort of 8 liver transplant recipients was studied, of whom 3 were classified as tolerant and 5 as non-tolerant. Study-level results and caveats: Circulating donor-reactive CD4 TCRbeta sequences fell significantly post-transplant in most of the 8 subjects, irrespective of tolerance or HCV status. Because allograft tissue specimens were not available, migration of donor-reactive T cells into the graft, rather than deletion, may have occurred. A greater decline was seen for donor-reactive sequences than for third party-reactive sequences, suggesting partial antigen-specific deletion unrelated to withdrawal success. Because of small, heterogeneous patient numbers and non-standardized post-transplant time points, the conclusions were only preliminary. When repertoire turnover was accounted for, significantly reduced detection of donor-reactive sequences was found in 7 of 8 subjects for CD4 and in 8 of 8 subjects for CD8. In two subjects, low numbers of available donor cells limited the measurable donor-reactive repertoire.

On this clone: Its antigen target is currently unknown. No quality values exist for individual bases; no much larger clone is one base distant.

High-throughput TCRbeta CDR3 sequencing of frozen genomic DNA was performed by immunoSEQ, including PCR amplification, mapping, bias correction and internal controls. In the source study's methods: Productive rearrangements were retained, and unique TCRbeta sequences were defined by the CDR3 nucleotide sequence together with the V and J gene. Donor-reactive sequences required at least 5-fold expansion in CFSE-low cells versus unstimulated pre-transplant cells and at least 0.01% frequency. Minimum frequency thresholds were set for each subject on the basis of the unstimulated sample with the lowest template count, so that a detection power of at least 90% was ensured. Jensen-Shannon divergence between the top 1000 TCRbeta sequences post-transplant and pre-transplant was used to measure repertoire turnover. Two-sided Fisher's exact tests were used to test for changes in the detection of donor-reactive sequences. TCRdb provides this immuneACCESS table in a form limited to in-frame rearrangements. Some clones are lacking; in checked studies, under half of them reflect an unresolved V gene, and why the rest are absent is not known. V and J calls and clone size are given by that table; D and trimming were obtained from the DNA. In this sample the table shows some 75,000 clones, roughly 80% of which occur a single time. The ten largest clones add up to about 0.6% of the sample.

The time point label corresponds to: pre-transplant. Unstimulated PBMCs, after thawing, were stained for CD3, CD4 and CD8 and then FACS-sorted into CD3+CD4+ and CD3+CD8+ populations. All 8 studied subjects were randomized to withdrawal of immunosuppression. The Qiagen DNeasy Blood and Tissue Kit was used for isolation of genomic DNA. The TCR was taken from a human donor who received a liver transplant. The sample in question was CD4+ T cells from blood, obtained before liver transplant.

The DNA sequence is given as TGCGCCAGCAGCTTGTATGGGAACACCTACAATGAGCAGTTCTTC. The encoded protein is CASSLYGNTYNEQFF. The rearrangement joined TRBV5-1 to TRBJ2-1, with no confident D gene call. The germline V gene gives CDR1 as SGHRS and CDR2 as YFSETQ. Trimming takes 1 base from V and 2 bases from J, and the germline ends sit 10 bases apart. Spanning cysteine to phenylalanine, the CDR3 consists of 15 amino acids. This entry keeps only the CDR3 DNA: 45 bases, framed from base 1.